The 7 T cell receptor beta chains given below trace back to one sample, sequenced in a study of human T cells and chemical hapten exposure. The time point: patch test 2, 6 weeks after DPC sensitization. The treatment here: therapeutic diphenylcyclopropenone sensitization with weekly scalp DPC. TCRdb re-called the RACE reads through MiXCR, storing one row per CDR3 protein. Here the sample spans tens of thousands of distinct CDR3 sequences, about 6.6% being singletons. Sequenced here: whole blood, sampled in connection with sensitization to the hapten diphenylcyclopropenone (DPC). Receptor source: a woman aged 30 to 39 with alopecia areata. Some clones in this sample may be carry-over from other donors' samples.

This clonotype was counted ten times or more. The CDR3 region is CASSSAGRKSYEQYF. For the CDR3, the DNA is TGCGCCAGCAGTTCCGCAGGTAGGAAATCCTACGAGCAGTACTTC. This sequence joins TRBV5-1 and TRBJ2-7; no clear D gene. Trimming took 5 bases from V and 1 from J, leaving 16 bases between them. The germline V gene has CDR1 SGHRS and CDR2 YFSETQ. There are 15 residues in the CDR3.

The chain couples TRBV2 to TRBJ2-1; 9 nucleotides line up with TRBD1. In germline, CDR1 is SNHLY, CDR2 FYNNEI. This CDR3 is built from 14 residues. V gave up 4 bases and J gave up 8 bases; unmatched junction bases: 6. Written as DNA, the CDR3 is TGTGCCAGCAGTGTAAGGACAGGGGTGGATGAGCAGTTCTTC. Translating gives CASSVRTGVDEQFF.

This clonotype has a count of ten or more. The genes are TRBV7-8 and TRBJ2-3; either TRBD1 or TRBD2 may fit D (5 bases each). Germline V gene lookup returns CDR1 SGHVS and CDR2 FQNEAQ. The germline V and J ends were trimmed by 8 bases and 2 bases, with 23 bases remaining between them. The CDR3 runs 17 residues. This CDR3 is CASGQLLFLGTTDTQYF. The CDR3 nucleotides are TGTGCCAGCGGACAACTCCTTTTTCTGGGGACCACAGATACGCAGTATTTT.

This clonotype was detected only a few times. This chain connects TRBV2 to TRBJ1-1; tentative D call: TRBD1 (5 bases). V lost 6 bases, J lost 3 bases, and 20 bases lay in between. Germline V lookup: CDR1 SNHLY, CDR2 FYNNEI. The CDR3 runs 16 residues. CDR3 nucleotide sequence: TGTGCCAGCAGATTGGCCCTGTTGGGGGAAGACACTGAAGCTTTCTTT. This translates into CASRLALLGEDTEAFF.

The chain joins TRBV3-1 to TRBJ2-7, with D tentatively TRBD1 (6 bases). V shed 0 bases and J shed 5 bases, with 23 bases lying between them. Germline lookup yields CDR1 LGHDT and CDR2 YNNKEL (reference sequence). The CDR3 consists of 18 residues. This CDR3 is CASSQDDGGQISVHEQYF. The CDR3 region has the DNA TGTGCCAGCAGCCAAGATGATGGGGGCCAGATCTCCGTCCACGAGCAGTACTTC.

This clonotype showed up many times. The chain employs TRBV5-1 and TRBJ2-7; perhaps D is TRBD1 or TRBD2 (6 bases each). The germline CDR1 and CDR2 sequences are SGHRS and YFSETQ. This CDR3 comprises 16 residues. V lost 6 bases and J 6 bases, leaving 25 bases between the germline ends. The CDR3 sequence is CASTGGGTGTGGEQYF. The CDR3 DNA follows: TGCGCCAGCACCGGAGGGGGGACCGGGACGGGTGGCGAGCAGTACTTC.

This clonotype has just a few counts. The V call is TRBV7-9, the J call TRBJ2-3; unclear D gene. The CDR3 covers 16 residues. Germline CDR1 is SEHNR and CDR2 is FQNEAQ (reference sequence). V lost 5 bases and J 1 base, leaving 16 bases between the germline ends. Written as DNA, the CDR3 is TGTGCCAGCAGCCGTCCCCCCTTTCAAGGCACAGATACGCAGTATTTT. This translates into CASSRPPFQGTDTQYF.